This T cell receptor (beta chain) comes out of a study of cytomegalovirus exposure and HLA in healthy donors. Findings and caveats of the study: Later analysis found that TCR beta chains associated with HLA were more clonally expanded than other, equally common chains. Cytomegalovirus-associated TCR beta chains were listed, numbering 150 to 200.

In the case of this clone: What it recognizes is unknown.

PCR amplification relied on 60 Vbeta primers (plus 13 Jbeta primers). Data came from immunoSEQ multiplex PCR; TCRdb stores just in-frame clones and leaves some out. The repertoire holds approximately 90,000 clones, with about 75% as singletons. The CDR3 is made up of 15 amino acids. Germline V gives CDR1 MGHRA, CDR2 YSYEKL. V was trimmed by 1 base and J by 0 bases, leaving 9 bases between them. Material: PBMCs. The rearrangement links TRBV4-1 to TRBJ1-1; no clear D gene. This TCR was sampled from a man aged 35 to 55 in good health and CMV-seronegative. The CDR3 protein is CASSQGHTMNTEAFF. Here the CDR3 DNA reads TGCGCCAGCAGCCAAGGGCACACCATGAACACTGAAGCTTTCTTT.